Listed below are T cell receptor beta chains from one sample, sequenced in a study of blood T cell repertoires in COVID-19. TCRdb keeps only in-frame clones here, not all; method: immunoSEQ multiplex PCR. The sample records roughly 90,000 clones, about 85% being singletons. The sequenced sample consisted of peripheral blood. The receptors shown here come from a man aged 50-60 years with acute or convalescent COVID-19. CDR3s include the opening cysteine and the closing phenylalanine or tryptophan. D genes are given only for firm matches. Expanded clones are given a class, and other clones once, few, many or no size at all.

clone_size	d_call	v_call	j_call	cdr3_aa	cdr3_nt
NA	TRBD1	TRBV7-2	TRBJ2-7	CASSLEGTGLNYEQYF	TGTGCCAGCAGCTTAGAAGGGACAGGCCTAAACTACGAGCAGTACTTC
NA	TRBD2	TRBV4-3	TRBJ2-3	CASSQVAGGRDTQYF	TGCGCCAGCAGCCAAGTAGCGGGGGGCCGAGATACGCAGTATTTT
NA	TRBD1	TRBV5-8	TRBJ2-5	CASSLEGTGIETQYF	TGTGCCAGCAGCTTGGAAGGGACAGGGATAGAGACCCAGTACTTC
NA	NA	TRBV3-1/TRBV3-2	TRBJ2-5	CASSQEGQGLRRETQYF	TGTGCCAGCAGCCAAGAAGGCCAGGGATTGCGGCGGGAGACCCAGTACTTC
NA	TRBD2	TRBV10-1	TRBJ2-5	CASSDPLIAGAQQETQYF	TGCGCCAGCAGTGATCCCCTAATAGCGGGGGCCCAACAAGAGACCCAGTACTTC
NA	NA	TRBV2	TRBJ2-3	CASSSRVPNTQYF	TGTGCCAGCAGCTCCAGGGTACCGAATACGCAGTATTTT
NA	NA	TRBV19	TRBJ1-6	CASSEGGTRGNSPLHF	TGTGCCAGTAGCGAAGGTGGCACCAGGGGTAATTCACCCCTCCACTTT
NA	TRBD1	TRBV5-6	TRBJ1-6	CASTTIGQVNSPLHF	TGTGCCAGCACCACGATCGGACAGGTTAATTCACCCCTCCACTTT
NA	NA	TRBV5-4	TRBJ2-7	CASSISGIVYEQYF	TGTGCCAGCAGCATTAGCGGAATCGTCTACGAGCAGTACTTC
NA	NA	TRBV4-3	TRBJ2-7	CASSQDQFSGDEQYF	TGCGCCAGCAGCCAAGATCAGTTTTCGGGAGACGAGCAGTACTTC
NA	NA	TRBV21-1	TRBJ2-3	CASSKRGGPWIGTDTQYF	TGTGCCAGCAGCAAACGCGGCGGGCCCTGGATCGGCACAGATACGCAGTATTTT
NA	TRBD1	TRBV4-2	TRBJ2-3	CASSPLLLSDRASTDTQYF	TGTGCCAGCAGCCCTCTCCTCCTTTCGGACAGGGCTAGCACAGATACGCAGTATTTT
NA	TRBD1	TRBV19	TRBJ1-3	CASSSLSTGDGNTIYF	TGTGCCAGTAGTTCCTTGTCAACAGGGGATGGAAACACCATATATTTT
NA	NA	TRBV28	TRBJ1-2	CASSPDGEQGYGYTF	TGTGCCAGCAGTCCGGACGGAGAACAGGGTTATGGCTACACCTTC
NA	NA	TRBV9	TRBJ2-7	CASSVGVSRSSYEQYF	TGTGCCAGCAGCGTAGGCGTTAGCCGAAGCTCCTACGAGCAGTACTTC
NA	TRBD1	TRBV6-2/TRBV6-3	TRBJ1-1	CASSGETGRKERAEAFF	TGTGCCAGCAGCGGGGAGACAGGGAGAAAGGAACGCGCTGAAGCTTTCTTT
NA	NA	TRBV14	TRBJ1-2	CASSQDLQGSGYTF	TGTGCCAGCAGCCAAGACCTACAGGGTTCTGGCTACACCTTC
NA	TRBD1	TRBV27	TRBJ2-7	CASSFGAPGGYYEQYF	TGTGCCAGCAGTTTTGGGGCGCCAGGGGGCTACTACGAGCAGTACTTC
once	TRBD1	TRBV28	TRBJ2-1	CASSTTGDEQFF	TGTGCCAGCAGCACGACAGGGGATGAGCAGTTCTTC
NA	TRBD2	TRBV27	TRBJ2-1	CASTSGLAVHEQFF	TGTGCCAGCACCTCGGGACTAGCGGTCCATGAGCAGTTCTTC